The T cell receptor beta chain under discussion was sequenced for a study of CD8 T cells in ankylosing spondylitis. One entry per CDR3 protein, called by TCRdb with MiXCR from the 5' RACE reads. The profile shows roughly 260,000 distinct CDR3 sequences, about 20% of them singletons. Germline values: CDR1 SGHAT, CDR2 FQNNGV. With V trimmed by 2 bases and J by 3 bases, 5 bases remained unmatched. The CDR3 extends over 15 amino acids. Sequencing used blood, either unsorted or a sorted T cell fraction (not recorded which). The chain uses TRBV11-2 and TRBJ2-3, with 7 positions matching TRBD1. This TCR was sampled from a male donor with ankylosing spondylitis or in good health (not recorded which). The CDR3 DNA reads TGTGCCAGCAGCTTAAAGACAGGGCGGACAGATACGCAGTATTTT. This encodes CASSLKTGRTDTQYF.